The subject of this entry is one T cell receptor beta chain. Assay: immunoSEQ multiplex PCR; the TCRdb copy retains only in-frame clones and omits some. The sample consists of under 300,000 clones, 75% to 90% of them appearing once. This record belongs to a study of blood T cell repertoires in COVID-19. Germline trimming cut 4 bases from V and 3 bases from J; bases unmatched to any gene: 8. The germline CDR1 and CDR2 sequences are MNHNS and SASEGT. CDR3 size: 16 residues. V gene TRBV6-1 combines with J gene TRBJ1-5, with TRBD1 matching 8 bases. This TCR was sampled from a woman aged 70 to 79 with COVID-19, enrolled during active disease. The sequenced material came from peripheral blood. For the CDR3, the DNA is TGTGCCAGCAGTGCCTGGGGGACAGGCCCCAATCAGCCCCAGCATTTT. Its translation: CASSAWGTGPNQPQHF.